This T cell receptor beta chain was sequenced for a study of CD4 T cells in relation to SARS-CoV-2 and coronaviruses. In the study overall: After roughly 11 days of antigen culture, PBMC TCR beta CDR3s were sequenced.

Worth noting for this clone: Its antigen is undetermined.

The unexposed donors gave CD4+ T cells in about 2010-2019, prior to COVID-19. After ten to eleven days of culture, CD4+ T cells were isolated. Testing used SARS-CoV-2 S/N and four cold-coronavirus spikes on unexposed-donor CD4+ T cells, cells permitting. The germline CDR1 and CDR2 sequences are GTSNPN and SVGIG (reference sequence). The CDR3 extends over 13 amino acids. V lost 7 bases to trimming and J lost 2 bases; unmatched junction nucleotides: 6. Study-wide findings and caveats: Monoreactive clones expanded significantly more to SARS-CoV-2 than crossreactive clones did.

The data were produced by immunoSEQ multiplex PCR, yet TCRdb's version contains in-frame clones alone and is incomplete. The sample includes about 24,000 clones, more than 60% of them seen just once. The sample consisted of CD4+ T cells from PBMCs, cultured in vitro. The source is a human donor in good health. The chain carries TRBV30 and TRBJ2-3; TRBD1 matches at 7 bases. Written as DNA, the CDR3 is TGTGCCTTTTCGGGACAGCTCACAGATACGCAGTATTTT. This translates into CAFSGQLTDTQYF.